This TCR beta chain was sequenced in a study of blood T cell repertoires in COVID-19. Study-level background: PBMCs, B-cell-depleted T cells, or T cells provided the cDNA or gDNA that made up the material.

The CDR3 is 15 amino acids. Germline V lookup: CDR1 LGHDT, CDR2 YNNKEL (reference sequence). The ends were cut back, 1 base at V and 3 bases at J, with 10 bases in the middle. The protocol was immunoSEQ multiplex PCR, while the TCRdb copy is restricted to in-frame clones and leaves out a portion. This sample has roughly 68,000 clones, with 79% found just once. The sequenced material came from peripheral blood. This receptor was taken from a woman between 45 and 60 years old with acute or convalescent COVID-19. V and J are TRBV3-1 (or the pseudogene TRBV3-2) and TRBJ1-5; maybe TRBD1 (5 bases). The CDR3 loop is CASSQAPGNNQPQHF. The CDR3 DNA sequence: TGTGCCAGCAGCCAAGCCCCAGGGAACAATCAGCCCCAGCATTTT.